Sequencing of this TCR beta chain was carried out in a study of cytomegalovirus exposure and HLA in healthy donors. Study-wide results and caveats: In an earlier analysis, most TCR beta V segments were productive about 90% or about 30% of the time. It was assumed in the presence/absence analyses that sequencing depth was roughly uniform across donors. Later analysis identified a missense DCLRE1C variant that was linked to TCR beta V- and J-gene trimming.

60 Vbeta and 13 Jbeta primers were used in PCR. The assay was immunoSEQ multiplex PCR, and TCRdb's table has in-frame clones only and misses some. Seen here are 100,000 to 150,000 clones, 65% to 80% observed once, and the top ten hold more than 4%. V shed 1 base and J shed 4 bases, with 14 bases lying between them. CDR1 and CDR2 from the germline V gene are SNHLY and FYNNEI. The CDR3 spans 16 residues. With respect to this clone: Its antigen is as yet unknown.

The source material was PBMCs. The V call is TRBV2, the J call TRBJ1-3; D remains unclear. This receptor was identified in a male donor in good health and CMV-seropositive. This chain's CDR3 is CASSEERAASGNTIYF. The DNA for the CDR3 is TGTGCCAGCAGTGAAGAGCGGGCTGCATCAGGAAACACCATATATTTT.